The present T cell receptor beta chain was sequenced within a study of cytomegalovirus exposure and HLA in healthy donors. The PCR contained 60 Vbeta and 13 Jbeta primers. Produced via immunoSEQ multiplex PCR; TCRdb's table is partial and in-frame only. The table has roughly 110,000 clones, roughly 80% seen once. The V end lost 3 bases, the J end lost 3 bases, and 16 bases lay between the germline ends. The CDR3 contains 15 residues. CDR1 SGHDT and CDR2 YYEEEE come from the germline V gene. The sample was PBMCs. The rearrangement joins TRBV5-6 to TRBJ2-7; D remains ambiguous. The clonotype comes from a man in his thirties or forties in good health and CMV-seronegative. The CDR3 DNA reads as TGTGCCAGCAGCTCTCTCCCCGACAAAGTCTACGAGCAGTACTTC. The encoded protein is CASSSLPDKVYEQYF. The full variable domain, in which reference TRBV5-6 and TRBJ2-7 provide the parts outside the CDR3, is DAGVTQSPTHLIKTRGQQVTLRCSPKSGHDTVSWYQQALGQGPQFIFQYYEEEERQRGNFPDRFSGHQFPNYSSELNVNALLLGDSALYLCASSSLPDKVYEQYFGPGTRLTVT.